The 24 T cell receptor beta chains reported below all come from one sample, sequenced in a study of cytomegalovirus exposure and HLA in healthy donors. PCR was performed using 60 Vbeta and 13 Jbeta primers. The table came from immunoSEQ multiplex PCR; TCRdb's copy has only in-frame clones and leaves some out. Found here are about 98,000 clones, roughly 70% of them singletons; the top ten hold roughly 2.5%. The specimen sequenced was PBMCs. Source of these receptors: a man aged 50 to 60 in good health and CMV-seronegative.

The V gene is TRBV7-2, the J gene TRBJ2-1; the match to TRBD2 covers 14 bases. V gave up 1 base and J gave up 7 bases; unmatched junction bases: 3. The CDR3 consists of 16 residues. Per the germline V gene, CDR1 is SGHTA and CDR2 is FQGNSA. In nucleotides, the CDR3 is TGTGCCAGCAGCTTAGTGGGGACTAGCGGGAGTAATGAGCAGTTCTTC. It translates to CASSLVGTSGSNEQFF.

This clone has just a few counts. The CDR3 DNA follows: TGTGCCAGCAGCTTGGCGTGGACTCCGGGAAATGAGCAGTTCTTC. This gives the protein CASSLAWTPGNEQFF. J is TRBJ2-1 and V is TRBV5-4; weak D call: TRBD2 (5 bases). Per the germline V gene, CDR1 is SGHNT and CDR2 is YYREEE (reference sequence). This CDR3 is 15 amino acids long. Deletions cut 0 bases from V and 7 bases from J, with 14 bases between. The variable domain in full, completed from reference TRBV5-4 and TRBJ2-1, reads ETGVTQSPTHLIKTRGQQVTLRCSSQSGHNTVSWYQQALGQGPQFIFQYYREEENGRGNFPPRFSGLQFPNYSSELNVNALELDDSALYLCASSLAWTPGNEQFFGPGTRLTVL.

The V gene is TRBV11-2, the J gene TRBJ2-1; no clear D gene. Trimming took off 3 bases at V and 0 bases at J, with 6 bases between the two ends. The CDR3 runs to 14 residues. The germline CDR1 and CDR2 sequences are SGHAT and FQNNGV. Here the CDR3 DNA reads TGTGCCAGCAGCTTTCTAGTCTCCTACAATGAGCAGTTCTTC. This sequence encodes CASSFLVSYNEQFF.

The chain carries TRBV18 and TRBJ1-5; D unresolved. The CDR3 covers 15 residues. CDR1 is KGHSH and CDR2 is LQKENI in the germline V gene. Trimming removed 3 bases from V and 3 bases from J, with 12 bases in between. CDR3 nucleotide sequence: TGTGCCAGCTCACCGATTGAGGTCCTCAATCAGCCCCAGCATTTT. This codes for CASSPIEVLNQPQHF.

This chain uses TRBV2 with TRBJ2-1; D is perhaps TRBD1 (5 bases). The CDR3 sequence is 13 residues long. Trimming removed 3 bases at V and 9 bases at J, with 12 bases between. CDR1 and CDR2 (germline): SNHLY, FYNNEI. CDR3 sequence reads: CASSDNRLGEQFF. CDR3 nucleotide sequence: TGTGCCAGCAGTGATAACAGGTTAGGTGAGCAGTTCTTC.

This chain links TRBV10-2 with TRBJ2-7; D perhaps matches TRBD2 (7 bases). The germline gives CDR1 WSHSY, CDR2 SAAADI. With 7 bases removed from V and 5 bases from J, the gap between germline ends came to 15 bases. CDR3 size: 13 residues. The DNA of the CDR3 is TGCGCCAGCAACCGAGGGGAGGGGGACGAGCAGTACTTC. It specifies CASNRGEGDEQYF.

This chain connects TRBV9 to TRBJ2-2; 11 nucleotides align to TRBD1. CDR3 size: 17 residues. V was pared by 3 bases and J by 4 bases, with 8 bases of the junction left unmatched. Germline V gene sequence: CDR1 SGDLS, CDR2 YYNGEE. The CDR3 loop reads CASSALGGTGGTGELFF. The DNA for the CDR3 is TGTGCCAGCAGCGCGCTGGGGGGGACAGGGGGCACCGGGGAGCTGTTTTTT.

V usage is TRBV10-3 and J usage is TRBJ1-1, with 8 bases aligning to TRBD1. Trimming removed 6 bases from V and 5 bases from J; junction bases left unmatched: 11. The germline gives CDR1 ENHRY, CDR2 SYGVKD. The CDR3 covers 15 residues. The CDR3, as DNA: TGTGCCATCAGGGTCAGAGACAGGGGAGAAACTGAAGCTTTCTTT. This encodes CAIRVRDRGETEAFF.

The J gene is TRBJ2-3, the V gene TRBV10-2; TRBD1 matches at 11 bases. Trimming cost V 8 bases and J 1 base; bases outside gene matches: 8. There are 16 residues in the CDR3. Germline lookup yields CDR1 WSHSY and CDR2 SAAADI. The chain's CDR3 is CASGGDRGSGTDTQYF. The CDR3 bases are TGCGCCAGCGGGGGGGACAGGGGGTCTGGCACAGATACGCAGTATTTT.

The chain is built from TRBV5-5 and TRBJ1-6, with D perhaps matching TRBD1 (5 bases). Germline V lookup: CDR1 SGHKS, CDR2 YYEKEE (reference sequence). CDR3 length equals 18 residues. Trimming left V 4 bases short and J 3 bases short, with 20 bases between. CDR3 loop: CASSLGGGLLHYNSPLHF. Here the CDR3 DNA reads TGTGCCAGCAGCCTGGGGGGGGGATTGCTCCACTATAATTCACCCCTCCACTTT.

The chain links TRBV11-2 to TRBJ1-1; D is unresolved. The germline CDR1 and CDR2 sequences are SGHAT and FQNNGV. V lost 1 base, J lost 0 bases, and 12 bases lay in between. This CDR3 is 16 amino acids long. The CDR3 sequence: CASSLALGRMNTEAFF. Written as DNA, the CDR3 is TGTGCCAGCAGCTTAGCTTTGGGCAGGATGAACACTGAAGCTTTCTTT.

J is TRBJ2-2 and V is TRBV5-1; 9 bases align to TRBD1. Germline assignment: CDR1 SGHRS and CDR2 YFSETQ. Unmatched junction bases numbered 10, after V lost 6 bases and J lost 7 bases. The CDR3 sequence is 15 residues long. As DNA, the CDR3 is TGCGCCAGCACCGAACAGGGGGCATATGGCGGGGAGCTGTTTTTT. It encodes CASTEQGAYGGELFF.

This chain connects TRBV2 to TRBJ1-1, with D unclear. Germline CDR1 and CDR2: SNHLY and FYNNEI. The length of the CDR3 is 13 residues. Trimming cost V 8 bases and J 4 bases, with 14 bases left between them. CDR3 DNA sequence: TGTGCCAGCCCGAGGTCGGGGAGCACTGAAGCTTTCTTT. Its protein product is CASPRSGSTEAFF.

The CDR3 sequence is CASSQDTKTNRGTEAFF. The CDR3 DNA sequence: TGTGCCAGCAGCCAAGATACCAAGACAAACCGGGGCACTGAAGCTTTCTTT. The chain couples TRBV14 to TRBJ1-1; D remains unclear. This CDR3 is built from 17 residues. V was shortened by 0 bases and J by 4 bases, with 18 bases between the two germline ends. The germline gives CDR1 SGHDN, CDR2 FVKESK.

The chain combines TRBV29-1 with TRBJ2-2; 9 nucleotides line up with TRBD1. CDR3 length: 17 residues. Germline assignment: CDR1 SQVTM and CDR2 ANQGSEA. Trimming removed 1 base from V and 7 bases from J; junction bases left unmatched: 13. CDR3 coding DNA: TGCAGCGTTGAAGGGGTGCCGGGACAGGGTCTAGTCGGGGAGCTGTTTTTT. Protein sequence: CSVEGVPGQGLVGELFF.

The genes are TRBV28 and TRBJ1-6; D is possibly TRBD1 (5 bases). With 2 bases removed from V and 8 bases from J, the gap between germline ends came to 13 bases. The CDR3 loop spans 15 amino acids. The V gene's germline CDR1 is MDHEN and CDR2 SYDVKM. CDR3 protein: CASSLRQSRYSPLHF. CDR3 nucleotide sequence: TGTGCCAGCAGTTTACGACAGTCGAGGTATTCACCCCTCCACTTT.

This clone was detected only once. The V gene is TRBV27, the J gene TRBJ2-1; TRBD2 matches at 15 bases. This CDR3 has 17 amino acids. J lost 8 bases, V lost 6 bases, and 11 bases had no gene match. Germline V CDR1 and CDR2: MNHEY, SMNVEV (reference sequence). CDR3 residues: CASSRDPGLAGGHEQFF. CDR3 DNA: TGTGCCAGCAGCAGAGACCCGGGACTAGCGGGAGGCCATGAGCAGTTCTTC.

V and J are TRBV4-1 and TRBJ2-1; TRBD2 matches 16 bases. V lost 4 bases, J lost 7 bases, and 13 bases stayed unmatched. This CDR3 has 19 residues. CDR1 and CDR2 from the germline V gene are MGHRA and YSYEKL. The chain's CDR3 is CASSPRGTSGGAPGNEQFF. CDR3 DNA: TGCGCCAGCAGCCCACGTGGGACTAGCGGGGGGGCCCCGGGGAATGAGCAGTTCTTC.

The CDR3 sequence: CASSLRGQVSTGELFF. The CDR3 DNA is TGTGCCAGCAGCTTGAGGGGACAGGTTTCGACCGGGGAGCTGTTTTTT. This rearrangement joins TRBV5-6 to TRBJ2-2; 8 bases agree with TRBD1. V lost 1 base, J lost 5 bases, and 7 bases stayed unmatched. CDR1 is SGHDT, CDR2 YYEEEE, per germline. This CDR3 is 16 amino acids long.

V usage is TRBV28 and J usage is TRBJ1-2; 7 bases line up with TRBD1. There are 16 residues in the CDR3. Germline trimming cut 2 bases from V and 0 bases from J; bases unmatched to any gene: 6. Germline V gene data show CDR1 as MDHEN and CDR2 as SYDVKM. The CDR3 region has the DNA TGTGCCAGCAGTTTACTTCCCGGGACAGCTAACTATGGCTACACCTTC. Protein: CASSLLPGTANYGYTF.

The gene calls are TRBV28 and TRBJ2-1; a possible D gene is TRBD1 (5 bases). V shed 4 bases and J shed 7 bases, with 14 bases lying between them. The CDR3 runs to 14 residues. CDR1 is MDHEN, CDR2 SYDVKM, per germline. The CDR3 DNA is TGTGCCAGCAGTTCGAGACTCCAGGGAAATGAGCAGTTCTTC. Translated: CASSSRLQGNEQFF.

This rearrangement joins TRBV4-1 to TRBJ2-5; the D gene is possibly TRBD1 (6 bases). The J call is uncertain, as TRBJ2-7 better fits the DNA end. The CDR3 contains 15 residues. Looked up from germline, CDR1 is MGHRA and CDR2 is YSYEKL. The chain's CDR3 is CASSQGMTGLYEQYF. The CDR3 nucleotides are TGCGCCAGCAGCCAAGGAATGACAGGTCTCTACGAGCAGTACTTC.

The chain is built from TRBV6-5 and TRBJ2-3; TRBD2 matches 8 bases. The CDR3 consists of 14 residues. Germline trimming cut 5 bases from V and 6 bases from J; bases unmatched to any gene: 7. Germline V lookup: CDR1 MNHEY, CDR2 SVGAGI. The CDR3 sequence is CASSNSGDYDTQYF. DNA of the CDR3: TGTGCCAGCAGTAATAGCGGGGATTACGATACGCAGTATTTT.

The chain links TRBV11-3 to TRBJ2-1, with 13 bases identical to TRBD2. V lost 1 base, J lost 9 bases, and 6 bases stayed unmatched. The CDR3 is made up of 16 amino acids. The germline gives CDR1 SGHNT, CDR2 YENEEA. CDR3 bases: TGTGCCAGCAGCTTAGGGACTAGCGGGAGTGGGGCTGAGCAGTTCTTC. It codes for CASSLGTSGSGAEQFF.